The clone carrying this T cell receptor (beta chain) was detected only once. Assay used: immunoSEQ multiplex PCR; TCRdb lists only in-frame clones, some missing. The data show some 94,000 clones, 92% seen once. The data were obtained in a study of T cell changes during pregnancy in multiple sclerosis. The CDR3 loop spans 15 amino acids. V was clipped by 2 bases and J by 8 bases; unmatched bases: 6. Germline V gives CDR1 MNHEY, CDR2 SMNVEV (reference sequence). Sequenced here: peripheral blood, sampled in the first trimester of pregnancy. The source of this sequence is a female donor with multiple sclerosis, enrolled in a pregnancy study. This chain connects TRBV27 to TRBJ1-1; 12 nucleotides agree with TRBD1. CDR3 sequence (DNA): TGTGCCAGCAGTTTAGGGACAGGGGGCATGATCGAAGCTTTCTTT. Its protein product is CASSLGTGGMIEAFF.